The 24 T cell receptor beta chains presented below share a single source sample, sequenced in a study of monozygotic twins with inflammatory bowel disease. TCRdb processed the 5' RACE reads again and assigns one entry to each CDR3 protein, with no DNA. The sample shows about 150,000 distinct CDR3 sequences, and roughly 1.2% sits with its ten largest clones. Sequenced: blood. These receptors originate from a human donor with ulcerative colitis or Crohn's disease, or a healthy co-twin of an affected twin (not recorded which).

The V call is TRBV30, the J call TRBJ2-3. This CDR3 region has 14 residues. Germline CDR1 and CDR2: GTSNPN and SVGIG (reference sequence). This chain's CDR3 is CAWSVLSPTDTQYF.

This chain uses TRBV11-2 with TRBJ2-5; the D call of TRBD1 rests on TCRdb alone, since no DNA is present to check it. This CDR3 is built from 14 residues. CDR1 is SGHAT and CDR2 is FQNNGV in the germline V gene. CDR3 in amino acids: CASSGGTGRVTQYF.

This chain joins TRBV5-1 and TRBJ2-1. The CDR3 loop spans 16 amino acids. Germline values: CDR1 SGHRS, CDR2 YFSETQ. CDR3 amino acids: CASSLVSGSSYNEQFF.

This rearrangement joins TRBV27 to TRBJ2-1; checking the TCRdb D call of TRBD2 is not possible without DNA. Germline CDR1 MNHEY, CDR2 SMNVEV (reference sequence). The length of the CDR3 is 18 residues. CDR3 loop: CASSPRLAGGLQGNEQFF.

The CDR3 here is CAISSIGQVWDF. The chain recombines TRBV10-3 with TRBJ1-2. This CDR3 has 12 amino acids. CDR1 ENHRY and CDR2 SYGVKD come from the germline V gene.

This CDR3 reads CASSSRTSAEQFF. The chain joins TRBV7-3 to TRBJ2-1; TCRdb indicates TRBD2, and absent DNA this call remains unverified. The CDR3 totals 13 residues. Germline CDR1 SGHTA, CDR2 FQGTGA.

This rearrangement joins TRBV19 to TRBJ1-5. The CDR3 spans 14 residues. CDR1 LNHDA and CDR2 SQIVND come from the germline V gene (reference sequence). The CDR3 sequence is CASSGPTFNQPQHF.

The chain recombines TRBV12-3 or TRBV12-4 with TRBJ1-6; TCRdb indicates TRBD1, and absent DNA this call remains unverified. The CDR3 is 14 residues long. CDR3 sequence reads: CASRPQGLRGGLHF.

The V call is TRBV15, the J call TRBJ1-1. Per germline, CDR1 LNHNV and CDR2 YYDKDF (reference sequence). The CDR3 runs 14 residues. The CDR3 sequence is CATSRDISNTEAFF.

This chain joins TRBV9 and TRBJ1-5; there is no DNA to check the TCRdb D call of TRBD1. Germline CDR1 is SGDLS and CDR2 is YYNGEE. CDR3 size: 15 residues. CDR3 loop: CASSVEGFGNQPQHF. The variable domain in full, with the rest retrieved from reference TRBV9 and TRBJ1-5, is DSGVTQTPKHLITATGQRVTLRCSPRSGDLSVYWYQQSLDQGLQFLIQYYNGEERAKGNILERFSAQQFPDLHSELNLSSLELGDSALYFCASSVEGFGNQPQHFGDGTRLSIL.

The chain joins TRBV15 to TRBJ1-1; absent DNA, TCRdb's TRBD1 call cannot be checked. This CDR3 comprises 14 residues. Germline-derived CDR1 and CDR2 are LNHNV and YYDKDF (reference sequence). The CDR3 sequence: CATSRDRAHTEAFF.

V usage is TRBV6-5 and J usage is TRBJ1-2; TCRdb indicates TRBD1, and absent DNA this call remains unverified. The CDR3 loop spans 15 amino acids. Germline CDR1 MNHEY, CDR2 SVGAGI. CDR3 in amino acids: CASRYRDRGYYGYTF.

The V gene is TRBV11-2, the J gene TRBJ2-3. Looked up from germline, CDR1 is SGHAT and CDR2 is FQNNGV. This CDR3 region has 14 residues. The CDR3 loop reads CASSFSMGTDTQYF.

The chain links TRBV24-1 to TRBJ1-5; TCRdb's assignment of TRBD1 cannot be checked, as there is no DNA. In germline, CDR1 is KGHDR, CDR2 SFDVKD. CDR3 length equals 15 residues. CDR3 amino acids: CATSGIQGSNQPQHF.

This chain uses TRBV19 with TRBJ1-1; the D call from TCRdb, TRBD1, cannot be confirmed without DNA. In germline, CDR1 is LNHDA, CDR2 SQIVND (reference sequence). The CDR3 covers 12 residues. The CDR3 reads CASRQGGTEAFF. Complete variable domain (other parts from reference TRBV19 and TRBJ1-1): DGGITQSPKYLFRKEGQNVTLSCEQNLNHDAMYWYRQDPGQGLRLIYYSQIVNDFQKGDIAEGYSVSREKKESFPLTVTSAQKNPTAFYLCASRQGGTEAFFGQGTRLTVV.

The chain recombines TRBV18 with TRBJ2-1; TCRdb proposes TRBD1, but this gene call is untestable without DNA. This CDR3 has 13 residues. CDR1 is KGHSH and CDR2 is LQKENI in the germline V gene. The CDR3 region is CASSPGGDNEQFF.

V gene TRBV4-3 combines with J gene TRBJ2-2; TCRdb designates TRBD1, a call that cannot be tested without DNA. The germline CDR1 and CDR2 sequences are LGHNA and YSLEER. There are 16 residues in the CDR3. The CDR3 sequence is CASSRKGQGLTGELFF.

The chain uses TRBV4-1 and TRBJ1-1; there is no DNA to check the TCRdb D call of TRBD1. Per germline, CDR1 MGHRA and CDR2 YSYEKL. This CDR3 spans 16 amino acids. The CDR3 spells CASSQAVGTGVPEAFF.

V and J are TRBV7-8 and TRBJ2-1; TCRdb returns TRBD1, unconfirmable since there is no DNA. Germline-derived CDR1 and CDR2 are SGHVS and FQNEAQ. The CDR3 totals 15 residues. CDR3: CASMSPRGFGNEQFF.

The chain has TRBV7-2 and TRBJ2-1. Per the germline V gene, CDR1 is SGHTA and CDR2 is FQGNSA. The CDR3 length is 12 residues. Here the CDR3 reads CASSSLLGEQFF.

The chain links TRBV25-1 to TRBJ1-2. The length of the CDR3 is 14 residues. CDR1 and CDR2 from the germline V gene are MGHDK and SYGVNS. CDR3 protein: CASATEGGNDGYTF.

This chain connects TRBV11-1 to TRBJ1-2. CDR1 SGHAT and CDR2 FQDESV come from the germline V gene (reference sequence). The CDR3 totals 13 residues. This chain's CDR3 is CASSRAVGSGYTF.

The rearrangement links TRBV7-3 to TRBJ2-2. The CDR3 spans 12 residues. Germline V gene sequence: CDR1 SGHTA, CDR2 FQGTGA. The CDR3 region is CASSLNPGELFF.

CDR3 residues: CASSERGWNEQYF. This chain connects TRBV2 to TRBJ2-7; the TCRdb D gene call, TRBD1, has no DNA to confirm it. Germline V CDR1 and CDR2: SNHLY, FYNNEI. The CDR3 totals 13 residues. The complete variable domain, with remaining parts taken from reference TRBV2 and TRBJ2-7, reads EPEVTQTPSHQVTQMGQEVILRCVPISNHLYFYWYRQILGQKVEFLVSFYNNEISEKSEIFDDQFSVERPDGSNFTLKIRSTKLEDSAMYFCASSERGWNEQYFGPGTRLTVT.